This T cell receptor beta chain derives from a study of blood T cells in healthy people across ages. Russia was home to the donors, healthy Caucasian individuals aged roughly 6 to 90. Per sample, extraction of total RNA gave at least 5.5 micrograms in every case. Turning to this clonotype: Its antigen is still unknown.

Primers used in a second PCR of about 7 to 12 cycles were a sample-barcoded 5' primer and a J-beta primer mix. Via MiXCR, TCRdb re-called the 5' RACE reads, giving one row per CDR3 protein. In the table there are roughly 2 million distinct CDR3 sequences, 40% to 55% of which are singletons. Broader study findings: Age showed a roughly linear inverse relationship with TCR beta diversity per million T cells.

Looked up from germline, CDR1 is DFQATT and CDR2 is SNEGSKA (reference sequence). This CDR3 region has 10 residues. V lost 4 bases to trimming and J lost 10 bases, with 8 bases between them. The rearrangement links TRBV20-1 to TRBJ2-1; D gene uncertain. Sequenced sample: blood. The receptor comes from a woman aged 40-49 years in good health. CDR3 in DNA: TGCAGTGCTACCCCTAAGGAGCAGTTCTTC. Protein product: CSATPKEQFF.